Below, 25 T cell receptor beta chains from the same sample are listed, as sequenced in a study of Ad26.COV2.S vaccination and SARS-CoV-2 variants. Sequenced by immunoSEQ multiplex PCR; TCRdb stores in-frame clones only, minus some. This table holds about 350,000 clones, about 85% found once. Described treatment: around 19 received Ad26.COV2.S at low or high dose, single or two shots; 5 received placebo; per-sample allocation not given. Each sample was drawn 63 days after the first injection (of vaccine or placebo). Material: peripheral blood, obtained in a trial of Ad26.COV2.S vaccine versus placebo. Receptor source: a person aged 18-60 years who received the Ad26.COV2.S COVID-19 vaccine or a placebo.

This chain links TRBV4-3 with TRBJ2-7; D remains unclear. Germline V gene sequence: CDR1 LGHNA, CDR2 YSLEER. This CDR3 is 14 amino acids long. Deletions cut 0 bases from V and 0 bases from J, with 6 bases between. The CDR3 coding sequence is TGCGCCAGCAGCCAAGATGCCACCTCCTACGAGCAGTACTTC. Translation gives CASSQDATSYEQYF.

The chain recombines TRBV7-9 with TRBJ1-1, with a possible D match to TRBD1 (5 bases). Between the trimmed V and J ends, which lost 6 bases and 3 bases, there was a span of 11 bases. Germline V gene lookup returns CDR1 SEHNR and CDR2 FQNEAQ (reference sequence). This CDR3 is built from 13 residues. The CDR3 coding sequence is TGTGCCAGCAGGGCGAGGGGAGACACTGAAGCTTTCTTT. This gives the protein CASRARGDTEAFF.

This chain uses TRBV13 with TRBJ1-2; D not resolved. Germline V gene lookup returns CDR1 PRHDT and CDR2 FYEKMQ (reference sequence). The V gene lost 5 bases and the J gene lost 5 bases, with 24 bases spanning the gap. The CDR3 totals 17 residues. The CDR3 bases are TGTGCCAGCAGCGGCCGCGAAGGCAGCCGAGTTAATTATGGCTACACCTTC. Its protein product is CASSGREGSRVNYGYTF.

The chain has TRBV15 and TRBJ1-5; D gene uncertain. Between the trimmed V and J ends, which lost 2 bases and 3 bases, there was a span of 11 bases. Germline CDR1 reads LNHNV; CDR2 reads YYDKDF (reference sequence). This CDR3 contains 15 residues. The CDR3 DNA reads as TGTGCCACCAGCAGAACAGTCAACTACAATCAGCCCCAGCATTTT. Protein: CATSRTVNYNQPQHF.

The chain uses TRBV11-2 and TRBJ2-6, with 8 bases fitting TRBD2. J gave up 0 bases and V 5 bases, and 6 bases lay outside the gene matches. The CDR3 is 17 amino acids. Per the germline V gene, CDR1 is SGHAT and CDR2 is FQNNGV. The DNA for the CDR3 is TGTGCCAGCAGCGCCCGGGGGGGAGGCTCTGGGGCCAACGTCCTGACTTTC. This gives the protein CASSARGGGSGANVLTF.

The chain has TRBV6-6 and TRBJ2-7; TRBD2 aligns across 13 bases. The ends lost 6 bases at V and 4 bases at J; junction bases unmatched: 9. The CDR3 covers 16 residues. Per the germline V gene, CDR1 is MNHNY and CDR2 is SVGAGI (reference sequence). In nucleotides, the CDR3 is TGTGCCAGCAGGAGGACTAGCGGGAGTATTGGTTACGAGCAGTACTTC. Its protein is CASRRTSGSIGYEQYF.

This clone has just a few counts. The chain employs TRBV6-2 or TRBV6-3 and TRBJ1-5; the D is unclear. There are 14 residues in the CDR3. Trimming cost V 3 bases and J 6 bases, with 12 bases left between them. The germline V gene encodes CDR1 MNHEY and CDR2 SVGEGT. CDR3 amino acids: CASSYEWVRQPQHF. The CDR3 DNA sequence: TGTGCCAGCAGTTATGAGTGGGTTCGTCAGCCCCAGCATTTT.

J is TRBJ2-1 and V is TRBV21-1; TRBD2 reflects the table's D call only, with no check against the DNA. TRBV21-1 is deemed a pseudogene. This CDR3 has 14 amino acids. The CDR3 DNA reads TGTGCCAGCAGCAAAGGGAGCTCCTACAATGAGCAGTTCTTC. It codes for CASSKGSSYNEQFF.

The rearrangement joins TRBV6-6 to TRBJ2-2; TRBD1 might be the D (6 bases). The germline V gene encodes CDR1 MNHNY and CDR2 SVGAGI (reference sequence). V was cut by 5 bases and J by 5 bases, with 12 bases left in between. The CDR3 contains 14 residues. CDR3 protein: CASSPFTGTGELFF. The CDR3 DNA is TGTGCCAGCAGTCCGTTTACAGGGACCGGGGAGCTGTTTTTT.

This clone came up a few times. Within the sample, other DNA sequences also encode this same CDR3. The genes are TRBV30 and TRBJ2-2, with D hard to call. V lost 3 bases to trimming and J lost 4 bases, with 9 bases between them. Germline lookup yields CDR1 GTSNPN and CDR2 SVGIG (reference sequence). This CDR3 contains 13 residues. This chain's CDR3 is CAWSKGGTGELFF. The CDR3 region has the DNA TGTGCCTGGAGCAAAGGTGGCACCGGGGAGCTGTTTTTT.

The rearrangement joins TRBV19 to TRBJ2-7, with 12 bases aligning to TRBD2. The V gene end was trimmed by 9 bases and the J gene end by 0 bases; junction bases not matched to a gene: 6. CDR1 and CDR2 (germline): LNHDA, SQIVND (reference sequence). This CDR3 is built from 15 residues. CDR3 in DNA: TGTGCCAGCCGGACTAGCGGGACTAGCTCCTACGAGCAGTACTTC. Its protein is CASRTSGTSSYEQYF.

The chain has TRBV7-2 and TRBJ1-3, with D unclear. V was trimmed by 5 bases and J by 4 bases, leaving 6 bases between them. This CDR3 contains 12 residues. Per the germline V gene, CDR1 is SGHTA and CDR2 is FQGNSA. CDR3 DNA: TGTGCCAGCAGCCTTACAGGAAACACCATATATTTT. Residues: CASSLTGNTIYF.

This clone occurred once. The CDR3 sequence is CAWSIISGRSYNEQFF. For the CDR3, the DNA is TGTGCCTGGAGTATTATTAGCGGGAGATCCTACAATGAGCAGTTCTTC. This rearrangement joins TRBV30 to TRBJ2-1, with 9 bases aligning to TRBD2. The CDR3 sequence is 16 residues long. Germline-derived CDR1 and CDR2 are GTSNPN and SVGIG (reference sequence). J lost 1 base, V lost 2 bases, and 6 bases had no gene match. The entire variable domain, with the rest obtained from reference TRBV30 and TRBJ2-1, is as follows: SQTIHQWPATLVQPVGSPLSLECTVEGTSNPNLYWYRQAAGRGLQLLFYSVGIGQISSEVPQNLSASRPQDRQFILSSKKLLLSDSGFYLCAWSIISGRSYNEQFFGPGTRLTVL.

The V call is TRBV6-5, the J call TRBJ1-2; D may be TRBD1 (6 bases). The CDR3 runs to 14 residues. The germline CDR1 and CDR2 sequences are MNHEY and SVGAGI. The ends were cut back, 3 bases at V and 6 bases at J, with 14 bases in the middle. In DNA, the CDR3 is TGTGCCAGCAGTTATGGGGGGGGCGACGATGGCTACACCTTC. This sequence encodes CASSYGGGDDGYTF.

The chain joins TRBV19 to TRBJ2-7, with 7 bases lining up with TRBD1. The V and J ends lost 6 bases and 2 bases, in that order; junction bases with no gene match: 10. The CDR3 runs 15 residues. Germline assignment: CDR1 LNHDA and CDR2 SQIVND (reference sequence). CDR3 protein: CASRPARDRPYEQYF. CDR3 sequence (DNA): TGTGCCAGTAGACCTGCCCGGGACAGACCCTACGAGCAGTACTTC.

The rearrangement links TRBV5-4 to TRBJ2-1, with D perhaps given as TRBD1 or TRBD2 (5 bases each). V was pared by 2 bases and J by 0 bases, with 12 bases between. Germline CDR1 is SGHNT and CDR2 is YYREEE (reference sequence). CDR3 size: 16 residues. The chain's CDR3 is CASSFPGASSYNEQFF. The CDR3 nucleotides are TGTGCCAGCAGCTTTCCCGGGGCCAGCTCCTACAATGAGCAGTTCTTC.

V gene TRBV18 combines with J gene TRBJ1-2; a possible D gene is TRBD1 (5 bases). In germline, CDR1 is KGHSH, CDR2 LQKENI. Trimming left V 3 bases short and J 4 bases short, with 21 bases between. The length of the CDR3 is 17 residues. CDR3 region: CASSPQVPGAATYGYTF. In DNA, the CDR3 is TGTGCCAGCTCACCGCAGGTTCCCGGGGCAGCCACCTATGGCTACACCTTC.

The chain carries TRBV7-9 and TRBJ2-1, with 7 nucleotides matching TRBD1. CDR3 length: 14 amino acids. The V gene's germline CDR1 is SEHNR and CDR2 FQNEAQ (reference sequence). The ends lost 7 bases at V and 6 bases at J; junction bases unmatched: 9. CDR3 bases: TGTGCCAGCACCTTCGGGACAGCACTCAATGAGCAGTTCTTC. Protein product: CASTFGTALNEQFF.

This chain uses TRBV7-6 with TRBJ2-7, with 9 bases lining up with TRBD1. The germline gives CDR1 SGHVS, CDR2 FNYEAQ. The junction had 7 bases not matched to a gene; V was cut back by 0 bases and J by 7 bases. The CDR3 is made up of 15 amino acids. For the CDR3, the DNA is TGTGCCAGCAGCTTAGCGGGACAGGGTTTGGGGGAGCAGTACTTC. Its translation is CASSLAGQGLGEQYF. Complete variable domain (other parts from reference TRBV7-6 and TRBJ2-7): GAGVSQSPRYKVTKRGQDVALRCDPISGHVSLYWYRQALGQGPEFLTYFNYEAQQDKSGLPNDRFSAERPEGSISTLTIQRTEQRDSAMYRCASSLAGQGLGEQYFGPGTRLTVT.

The chain uses TRBV6-5 and TRBJ2-4; D gene uncertain. V lost 6 bases, J lost 3 bases, and 15 bases lay in between. CDR1 MNHEY and CDR2 SVGAGI come from the germline V gene. The CDR3 loop spans 15 amino acids. CDR3 nucleotide sequence: TGTGCCAGCAGCTACCGCCTTTTGGGCAAAAACATTCAGTACTTC. Translation: CASSYRLLGKNIQYF.

J is TRBJ2-3 and V is TRBV3-1 (or the pseudogene TRBV3-2); 7 nucleotides match TRBD1. CDR3 size: 14 residues. CDR1 is LGHDT and CDR2 is YNNKEL in the germline V gene (reference sequence). V lost 5 bases, J lost 5 bases, and 7 bases stayed unmatched. The CDR3 loop is CASSERGRIDTQYF. The CDR3 coding sequence is TGTGCCAGCAGCGAGAGGGGGCGTATAGATACGCAGTATTTT.

This sequence joins TRBV7-2 and TRBJ2-2; 12 positions match TRBD2. The CDR3 spans 16 residues. Germline V lookup: CDR1 SGHTA, CDR2 FQGNSA. J was trimmed by 7 bases and V by 5 bases; bases with no gene match: 8. CDR3: CASSPRTSGTGGELFF. CDR3 nucleotide sequence: TGTGCCAGCAGCCCACGGACTAGCGGGACGGGCGGGGAGCTGTTTTTT.

This clone was counted between two and nine times. The chain is built from TRBV2 and TRBJ2-5; D is perhaps TRBD2 (5 bases). The CDR3 has 13 amino acids. V shed 4 bases and J shed 3 bases, with 9 bases lying between them. CDR1 is SNHLY and CDR2 is FYNNEI in the germline V gene. CDR3 nucleotide sequence: TGTGCCAGCAGTGTACGGGAAAAAGAGACCCAGTACTTC. It yields the protein CASSVREKETQYF.

The V call is TRBV7-9, the J call TRBJ2-1; 9 bases agree with TRBD1. V trimming: 3 bases; J trimming: 2 bases; junction bases outside the gene matches: 11. CDR1 is SEHNR, CDR2 FQNEAQ, per germline (reference sequence). This CDR3 comprises 18 residues. CDR3 residues: CASSFLYQTGGAYNEQFF. The CDR3 bases are TGTGCCAGCAGCTTCTTATATCAAACAGGGGGCGCCTACAATGAGCAGTTCTTC.

This sequence joins TRBV7-9 and TRBJ1-2, with D possibly TRBD1 on 5 matching bases. Trimming took 2 bases from V and 2 from J, leaving 12 bases between them. This CDR3 is 15 amino acids long. From germline, CDR1 is SEHNR and CDR2 FQNEAQ (reference sequence). The CDR3 here is CASSLLGASNYGYTF. CDR3 in DNA: TGTGCCAGCAGCTTATTAGGGGCCAGCAACTATGGCTACACCTTC.